The rows below give T cell receptor beta chains drawn from one sample of a study of cytomegalovirus exposure and HLA in healthy donors. Repertoires were generated with immunoSEQ multiplex PCR, while TCRdb's copy carries only in-frame clones and drops some. Found here are about 48,000 clones; the top ten clones hold about 6%. Sequenced material: PBMCs. Receptor source: a male donor in good health and CMV-seropositive. Each CDR3 is given with its conserved first and last residue.

J: TRBJ1-5; V: TRBV10-3; CDR3: CAISESDSRNQPQHF
J: TRBJ1-2; V: TRBV7-8; CDR3: CASSLADRADGYTF
J: TRBJ1-2; V: TRBV7-9; CDR3: CASSSLVTGTGYGYTF
J: TRBJ1-1; V: TRBV18; CDR3: CASSPGQGAWMEAFF
J: TRBJ2-7; V: TRBV4-3; CDR3: CASSQDWLVERVGYEQYF
J: TRBJ1-6; V: TRBV27; CDR3: CASSLGQLSFSPLHF
J: TRBJ2-2; V: TRBV30; CDR3: CSYAGDTGELFF
J: TRBJ2-1; V: TRBV6-5; CDR3: CASALAGAYNEQFF
J: TRBJ1-2; V: TRBV27; CDR3: CARDRNYGYTF
J: TRBJ2-3; V: TRBV13; CDR3: CASSLVGLAGDTDTQYF
J: TRBJ1-1; V: TRBV2; CDR3: CASSQQGARGTEAFF
J: TRBJ2-1; V: TRBV20-1; CDR3: CSGGGYNEQFF
J: TRBJ1-4; V: TRBV18; CDR3: CASSPGQQTEKLFF
J: TRBJ1-1; V: TRBV28; CDR3: CASSFNRARGNTEAFF
J: TRBJ2-7; V: TRBV30; CDR3: CAWSVSGPMAEQYF
J: TRBJ2-1; V: TRBV7-9; CDR3: CASSVGRDEQFF
J: TRBJ2-4; V: TRBV7-2; CDR3: CASSLTSGEDLWYF
J: TRBJ2-5; V: TRBV7-2; CDR3: CASSLEWGRPPQETQYF
J: TRBJ2-3; V: TRBV7-8; CDR3: CASSPQRGGTDTQYF
J: TRBJ2-7; V: TRBV9; CDR3: CASSRTGTYEQYF
J: TRBJ1-2; V: TRBV29-1; CDR3: CSVEWQGGWGLYGYTF
J: TRBJ2-3; V: TRBV9; CDR3: CASSVLAQGSTDTQYF
J: TRBJ1-4; V: TRBV30; CDR3: CAWSEEGLTNEKLFF
J: TRBJ1-1; V: TRBV6-6; CDR3: CASSYLSAEAFF
J: TRBJ1-2; V: TRBV10-3; CDR3: CAISEDRVYGYTF
J: TRBJ2-7; V: TRBV6-5; CDR3: CASSSMRQGNYEQYF